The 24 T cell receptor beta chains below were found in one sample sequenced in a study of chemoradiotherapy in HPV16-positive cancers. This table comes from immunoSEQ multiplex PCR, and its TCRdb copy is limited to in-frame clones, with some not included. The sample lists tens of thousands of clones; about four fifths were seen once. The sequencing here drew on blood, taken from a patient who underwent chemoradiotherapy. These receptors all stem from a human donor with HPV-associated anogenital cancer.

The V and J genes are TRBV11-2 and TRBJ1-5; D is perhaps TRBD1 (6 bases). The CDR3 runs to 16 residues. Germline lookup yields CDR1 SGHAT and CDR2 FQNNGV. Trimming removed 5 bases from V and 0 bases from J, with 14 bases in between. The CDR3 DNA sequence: TGTGCCAGCAGCGCCGGGACATTCCTTAGCAATCAGCCCCAGCATTTT. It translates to CASSAGTFLSNQPQHF. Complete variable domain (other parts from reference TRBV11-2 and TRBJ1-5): EAGVAQSPRYKIIEKRQSVAFWCNPISGHATLYWYQQILGQGPKLLIQFQNNGVVDDSQLPKDRFSAERLKGVDSTLKIQPAKLEDSAVYLCASSAGTFLSNQPQHFGDGTRLSIL.

CDR3 nucleotides: TGTGCCAGCAGCCTAGGGGAATCCGGCTACACCTTC. Translating gives CASSLGESGYTF. The chain employs TRBV9 and TRBJ1-2, with a weak D call TRBD1 (5 bases). Germline V lookup: CDR1 SGDLS, CDR2 YYNGEE. V was pared by 4 bases and J by 8 bases, with 12 bases between. This CDR3 spans 12 amino acids.

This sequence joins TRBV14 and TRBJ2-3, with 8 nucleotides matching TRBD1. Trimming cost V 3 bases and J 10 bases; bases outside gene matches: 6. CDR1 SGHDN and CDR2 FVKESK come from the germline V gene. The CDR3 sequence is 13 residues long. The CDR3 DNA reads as TGTGCCAGCAGCCACAGGACAGGGAACTCGCAGTATTTT. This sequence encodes CASSHRTGNSQYF.

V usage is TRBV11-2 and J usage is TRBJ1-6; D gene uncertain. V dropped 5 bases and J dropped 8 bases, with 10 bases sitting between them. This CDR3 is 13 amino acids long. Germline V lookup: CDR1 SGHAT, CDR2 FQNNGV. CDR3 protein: CASSLPHYSPLHF. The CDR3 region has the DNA TGTGCCAGCAGCCTCCCCCATTATTCACCCCTCCACTTT.

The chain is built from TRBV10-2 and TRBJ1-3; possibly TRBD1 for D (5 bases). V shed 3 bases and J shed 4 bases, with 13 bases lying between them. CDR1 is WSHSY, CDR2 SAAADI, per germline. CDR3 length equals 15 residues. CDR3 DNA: TGCGCCAGCAGTGACCCCGCAGGGAGGGGAAACACCATATATTTT. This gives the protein CASSDPAGRGNTIYF.

DNA of the CDR3: TGTGCCAGCAGTGAGATCAAGGACGGCTACACCTTC. Translated, it gives CASSEIKDGYTF. The V call is TRBV25-1, the J call TRBJ1-2; D gene uncertain. The CDR3 is made up of 12 amino acids. V lost 3 bases and J 8 bases, leaving 10 bases between the germline ends. From germline, CDR1 is MGHDK and CDR2 SYGVNS.

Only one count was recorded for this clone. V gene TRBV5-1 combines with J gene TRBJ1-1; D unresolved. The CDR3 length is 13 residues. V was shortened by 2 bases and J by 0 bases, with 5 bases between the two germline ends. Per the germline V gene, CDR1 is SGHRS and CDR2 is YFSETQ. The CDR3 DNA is TGCGCCAGCAGCTTCAGTGTGAACACTGAAGCTTTCTTT. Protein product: CASSFSVNTEAFF.

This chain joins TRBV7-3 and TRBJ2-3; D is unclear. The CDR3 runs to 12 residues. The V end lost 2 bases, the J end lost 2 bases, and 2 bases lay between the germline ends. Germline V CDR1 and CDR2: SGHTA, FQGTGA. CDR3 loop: CASSLDTDTQYF. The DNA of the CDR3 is TGTGCCAGCAGCTTAGACACAGATACGCAGTATTTT.

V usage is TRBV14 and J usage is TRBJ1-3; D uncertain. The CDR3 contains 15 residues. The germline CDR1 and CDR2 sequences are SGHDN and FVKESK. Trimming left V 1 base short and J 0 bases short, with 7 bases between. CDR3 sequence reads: CASSQARYSGNTIYF. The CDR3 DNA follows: TGTGCCAGCAGCCAAGCCCGATACTCTGGAAACACCATATATTTT.

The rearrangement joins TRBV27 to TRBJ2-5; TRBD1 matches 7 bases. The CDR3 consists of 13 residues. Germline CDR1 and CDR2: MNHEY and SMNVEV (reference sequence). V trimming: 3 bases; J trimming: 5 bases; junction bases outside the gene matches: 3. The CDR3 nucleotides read TGTGCCAGCAGTTTTGGCAGGGGGGAGACCCAGTACTTC. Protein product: CASSFGRGETQYF.

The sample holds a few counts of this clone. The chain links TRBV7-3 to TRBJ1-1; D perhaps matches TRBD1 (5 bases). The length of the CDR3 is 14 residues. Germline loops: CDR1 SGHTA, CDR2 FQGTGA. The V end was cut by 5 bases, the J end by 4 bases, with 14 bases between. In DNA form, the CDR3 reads TGTGCCAGCAGCCCAGGGCGAGGGCGCACTGAAGCTTTCTTT. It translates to CASSPGRGRTEAFF. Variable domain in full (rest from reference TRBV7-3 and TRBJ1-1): GAGVSQTPSNKVTEKGKYVELRCDPISGHTALYWYRQSLGQGPEFLIYFQGTGAADDSGLPNDRFFAVRPEGSVSTLKIQRTERGDSAVYLCASSPGRGRTEAFFGQGTRLTVV.

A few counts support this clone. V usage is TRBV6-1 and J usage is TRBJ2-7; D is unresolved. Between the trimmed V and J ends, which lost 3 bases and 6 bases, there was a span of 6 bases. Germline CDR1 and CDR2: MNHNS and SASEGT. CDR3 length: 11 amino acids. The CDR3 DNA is TGTGCCAGCAGTGAGCCCATCGAGCAGTACTTC. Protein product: CASSEPIEQYF.

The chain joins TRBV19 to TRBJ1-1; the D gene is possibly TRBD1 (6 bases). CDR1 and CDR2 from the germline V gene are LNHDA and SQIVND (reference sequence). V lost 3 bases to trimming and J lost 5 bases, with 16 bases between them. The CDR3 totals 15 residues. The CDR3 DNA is TGTGCCAGTAGTATCGATTTCAGGGGATGGACTGAAGCTTTCTTT. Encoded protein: CASSIDFRGWTEAFF.

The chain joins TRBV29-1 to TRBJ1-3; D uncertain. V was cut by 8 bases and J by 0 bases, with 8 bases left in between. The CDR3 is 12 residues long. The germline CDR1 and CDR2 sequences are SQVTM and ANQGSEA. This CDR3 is CSPISSGNTIYF. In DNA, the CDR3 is TGCAGCCCCATAAGCTCTGGAAACACCATATATTTT. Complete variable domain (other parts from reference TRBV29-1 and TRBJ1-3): SAVISQKPSRDICQRGTSLTIQCQVDSQVTMMFWYRQQPGQSLTLIATANQGSEATYESGFVIDKFPISRPNLTFSTLTVSNMSPEDSSIYLCSPISSGNTIYFGEGSWLTVV.

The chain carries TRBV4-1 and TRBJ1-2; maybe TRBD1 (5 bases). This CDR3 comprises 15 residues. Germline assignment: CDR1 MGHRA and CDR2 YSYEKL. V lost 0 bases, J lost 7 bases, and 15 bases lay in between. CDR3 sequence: CASSQEDLGVSGYTF. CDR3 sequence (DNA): TGCGCCAGCAGCCAAGAAGATTTAGGGGTGAGTGGCTACACCTTC.

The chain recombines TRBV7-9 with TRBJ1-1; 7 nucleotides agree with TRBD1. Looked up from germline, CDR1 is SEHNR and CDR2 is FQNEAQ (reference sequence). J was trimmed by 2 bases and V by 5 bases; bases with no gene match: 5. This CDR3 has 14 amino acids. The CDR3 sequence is CASSPRQGNTEAFF. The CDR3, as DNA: TGTGCCAGCAGCCCCCGACAGGGTAACACTGAAGCTTTCTTT.

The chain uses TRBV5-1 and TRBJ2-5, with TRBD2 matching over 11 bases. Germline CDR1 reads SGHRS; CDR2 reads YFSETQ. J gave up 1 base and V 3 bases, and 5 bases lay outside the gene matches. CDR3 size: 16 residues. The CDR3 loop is CASSWTGTSGQETQYF. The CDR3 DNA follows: TGCGCCAGCAGCTGGACCGGGACTAGCGGCCAAGAGACCCAGTACTTC.

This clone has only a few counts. CDR3 loop: CAISSGLAGTDTQYF. The CDR3 DNA is TGTGCCATCAGCTCTGGACTAGCGGGGACGGATACGCAGTATTTT. This chain uses TRBV10-3 with TRBJ2-3; 12 bases map to TRBD2. V shed 6 bases and J 6 bases; nucleotides not matched to a gene: 7. Germline V gene data show CDR1 as ENHRY and CDR2 as SYGVKD. CDR3 length equals 15 residues.

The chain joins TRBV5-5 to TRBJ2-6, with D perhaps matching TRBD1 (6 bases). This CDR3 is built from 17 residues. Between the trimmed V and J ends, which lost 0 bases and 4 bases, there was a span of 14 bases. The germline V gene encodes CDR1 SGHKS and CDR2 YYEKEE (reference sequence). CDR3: CASSLGGGPAGANVLTF. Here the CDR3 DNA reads TGTGCCAGCAGCTTGGGTGGGGGCCCGGCAGGGGCCAACGTCCTGACTTTC. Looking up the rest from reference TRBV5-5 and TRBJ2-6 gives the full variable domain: DAGVTQSPTHLIKTRGQQVTLRCSPISGHKSVSWYQQVLGQGPQFIFQYYEKEERGRGNFPDRFSARQFPNYSSELNVNALLLGDSALYLCASSLGGGPAGANVLTFGAGSRLTVL.

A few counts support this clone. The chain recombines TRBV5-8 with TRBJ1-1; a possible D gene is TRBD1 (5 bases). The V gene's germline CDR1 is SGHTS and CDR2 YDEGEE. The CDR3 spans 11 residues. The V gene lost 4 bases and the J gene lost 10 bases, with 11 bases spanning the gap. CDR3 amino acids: CASSPRDRAFF. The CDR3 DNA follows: TGTGCCAGCAGCCCCAGGGACCGAGCTTTCTTT. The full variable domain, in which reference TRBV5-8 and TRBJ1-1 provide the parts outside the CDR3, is EAGVTQSPTHLIKTRGQQATLRCSPISGHTSVYWYQQALGLGLQFLLWYDEGEERNRGNFPPRFSGRQFPNYSSELNVNALELEDSALYLCASSPRDRAFFGQGTRLTVV.

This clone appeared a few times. The CDR3 loop reads CAWSWTGANTGELFF. The DNA for the CDR3 is TGTGCCTGGAGTTGGACAGGGGCGAACACCGGGGAGCTGTTTTTT. The chain recombines TRBV30 with TRBJ2-2; 9 nucleotides match TRBD1. Looked up from germline, CDR1 is GTSNPN and CDR2 is SVGIG (reference sequence). This CDR3 spans 15 amino acids. The V gene end was trimmed by 2 bases and the J gene end by 0 bases; junction bases not matched to a gene: 1.

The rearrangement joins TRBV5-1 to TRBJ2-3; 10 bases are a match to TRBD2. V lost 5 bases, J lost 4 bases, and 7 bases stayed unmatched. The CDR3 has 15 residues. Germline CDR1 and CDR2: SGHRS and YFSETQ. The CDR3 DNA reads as TGCGCCAGCAGACAGAGCGGGGGGGGATCAGATACGCAGTATTTT. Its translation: CASRQSGGGSDTQYF.

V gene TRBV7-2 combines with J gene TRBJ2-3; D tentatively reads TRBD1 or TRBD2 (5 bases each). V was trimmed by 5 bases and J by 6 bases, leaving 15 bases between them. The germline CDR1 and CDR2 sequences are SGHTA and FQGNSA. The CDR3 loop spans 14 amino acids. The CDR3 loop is CASSLGTSRDTQYF. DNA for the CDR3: TGTGCCAGCAGCCTTGGGACGTCCAGGGATACGCAGTATTTT.

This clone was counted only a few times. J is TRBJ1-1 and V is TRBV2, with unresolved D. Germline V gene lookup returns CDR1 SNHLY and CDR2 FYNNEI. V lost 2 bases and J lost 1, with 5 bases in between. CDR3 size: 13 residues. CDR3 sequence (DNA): TGTGCCAGCAGTGAATGGGGGAACACTGAAGCTTTCTTT. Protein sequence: CASSEWGNTEAFF.